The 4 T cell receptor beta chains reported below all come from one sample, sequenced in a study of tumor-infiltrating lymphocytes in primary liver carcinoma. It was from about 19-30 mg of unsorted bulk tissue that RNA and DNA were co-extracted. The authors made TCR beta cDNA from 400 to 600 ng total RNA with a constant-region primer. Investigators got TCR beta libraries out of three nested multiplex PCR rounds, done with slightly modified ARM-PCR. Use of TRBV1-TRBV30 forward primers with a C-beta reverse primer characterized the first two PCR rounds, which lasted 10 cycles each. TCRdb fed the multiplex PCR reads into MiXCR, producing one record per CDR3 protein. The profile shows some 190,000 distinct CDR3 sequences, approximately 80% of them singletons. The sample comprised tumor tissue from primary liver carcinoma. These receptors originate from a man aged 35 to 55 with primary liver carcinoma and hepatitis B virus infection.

This CDR3 is CASSHEQCYEQYF. The CDR3 DNA follows: TGCGCCAGCAGCCATGAACAGTGTTACGAGCAGTACTTC. V is TRBV4-3 and J is TRBJ2-7; no reliable D call. V was clipped by 3 bases and J by 4 bases, with 10 bases between them. In germline, CDR1 is LGHNA, CDR2 YSLEER. The CDR3 loop spans 13 amino acids.

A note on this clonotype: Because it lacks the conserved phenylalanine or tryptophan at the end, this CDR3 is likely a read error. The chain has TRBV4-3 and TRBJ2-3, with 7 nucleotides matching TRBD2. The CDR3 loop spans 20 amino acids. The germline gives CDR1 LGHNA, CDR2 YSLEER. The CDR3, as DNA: TGCGCCAGCAACCAAGATCTTCCCTCCGGGACTAACGGGAGAGCAGATACGCAGTATTCT. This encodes CASNQDLPSGTNGRADTQYS.

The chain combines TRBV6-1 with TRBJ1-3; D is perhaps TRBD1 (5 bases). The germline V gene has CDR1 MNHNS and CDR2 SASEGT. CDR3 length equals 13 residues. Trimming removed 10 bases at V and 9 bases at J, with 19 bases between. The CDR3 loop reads CATYTRGNTTIYF. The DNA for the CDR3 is TGTGCCACTTATACAAGGGGAAACACCACCATATATTTT.

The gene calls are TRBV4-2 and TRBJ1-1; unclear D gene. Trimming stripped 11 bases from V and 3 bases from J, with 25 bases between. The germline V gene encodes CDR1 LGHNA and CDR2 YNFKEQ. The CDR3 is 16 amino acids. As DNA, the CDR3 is TGTGCCTGCGGCATATTTGCCCAAGACGGGGACACTGAAGCTTTCTTT. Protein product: CACGIFAQDGDTEAFF.